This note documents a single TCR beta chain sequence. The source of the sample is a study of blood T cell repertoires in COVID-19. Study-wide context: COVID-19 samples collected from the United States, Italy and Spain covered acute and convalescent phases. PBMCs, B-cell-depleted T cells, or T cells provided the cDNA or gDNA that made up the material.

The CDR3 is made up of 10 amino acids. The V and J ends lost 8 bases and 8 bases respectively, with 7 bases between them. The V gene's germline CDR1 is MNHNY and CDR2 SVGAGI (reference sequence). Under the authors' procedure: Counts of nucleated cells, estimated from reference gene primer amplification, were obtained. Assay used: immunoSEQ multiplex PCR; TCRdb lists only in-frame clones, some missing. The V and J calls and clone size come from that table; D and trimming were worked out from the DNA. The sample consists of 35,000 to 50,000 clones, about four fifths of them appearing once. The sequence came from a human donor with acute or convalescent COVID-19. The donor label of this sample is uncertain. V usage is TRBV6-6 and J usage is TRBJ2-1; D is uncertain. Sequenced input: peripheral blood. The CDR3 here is CASGHDEQFF. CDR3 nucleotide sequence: TGTGCCAGCGGCCACGATGAGCAGTTCTTC.